This passage covers 29 T cell receptor beta chains from one sample sequenced in a study of metastatic and nonmetastatic thyroid tumors (dated by TCRdb to 2018 to 2021). The library was built by means of PCR. TCRdb lists the instrument as Illumina HiSeq 4000. TCRdb's own reprocessing of the public reads used fastp at Q25 and MiXCR and kept productive beta chains. This sample comprises 30,000 to 35,000 clones, under 40% of them detected only once. Around 16% of the sample comes from the top ten. No patient had received any treatment before thyroid surgery. The sequenced sample consisted of tumor tissue. The receptors were sampled from a female donor with papillary thyroid cancer or a benign thyroid nodule (not recorded which). Some clones in this sample may be carry-over from other donors' samples.

In this sample, this clone turned up a few times. This sequence joins TRBV6-1 and TRBJ2-1; 9 bases match TRBD2. J gave up 4 bases and V 6 bases, and 7 bases lay outside the gene matches. CDR3 length equals 15 residues. CDR1 MNHNS and CDR2 SASEGT come from the germline V gene. This chain's CDR3 is CASRPGGRGYNEQFF. The DNA for the CDR3 is TGTGCCAGCAGACCGGGCGGGAGGGGGTACAATGAGCAGTTCTTC.

This clone came up many times. This sequence joins TRBV9 and TRBJ2-7; D is unclear. Germline V lookup: CDR1 SGDLS, CDR2 YYNGEE. With 4 bases removed from V and 5 bases from J, the gap between germline ends came to 19 bases. The CDR3 is 15 amino acids. The CDR3 loop reads CASSITPRSQHEQYF. The CDR3 nucleotides read TGTGCCAGCAGCATTACCCCCAGGTCGCAACACGAGCAGTACTTC.

The chain employs TRBV9 and TRBJ2-6, with a weak D call TRBD2 (6 bases). This CDR3 has 15 residues. Germline CDR1 and CDR2: SGDLS and YYNGEE. V was cut by 5 bases and J by 0 bases, with 9 bases left in between. As DNA, the CDR3 is TGTGCCAGCAGGGGGAGGACCTCTGGGGCCAACGTCCTGACTTTC. It encodes CASRGRTSGANVLTF.

In this sample, this clone turned up a few times. This chain joins TRBV6-2 or TRBV6-3 and TRBJ1-1, with TRBD1 matching 7 bases. CDR1 MNHEY and CDR2 SVGEGT come from the germline V gene. J gave up 2 bases and V 10 bases, and 7 bases lay outside the gene matches. This CDR3 has 13 amino acids. Here the CDR3 DNA reads TGTGCCATGAGGACAGGAGCAAACACTGAAGCTTTCTTT. This sequence encodes CAMRTGANTEAFF.

A few counts support this clone. The chain uses TRBV29-1 and TRBJ1-2, with D maybe TRBD1 (6 bases). The CDR3 spans 13 residues. V lost 7 bases, J lost 4 bases, and 16 bases lay in between. Germline V gives CDR1 SQVTM, CDR2 ANQGSEA. CDR3 sequence (DNA): TGCAGCGGCCACAGGGCGGATAGCTATGGCTACACCTTC. Translated: CSGHRADSYGYTF.

The chain combines TRBV6-5 with TRBJ1-2; D possibly corresponds to TRBD1 (5 bases). The CDR3 has 12 residues. The germline V gene has CDR1 MNHEY and CDR2 SVGAGI. V lost 4 bases to trimming and J lost 6 bases, with 9 bases between them. The CDR3 region has the DNA TGTGCCAGCAGTTCCTTGGGGGATGGCTACACCTTC. Translating gives CASSSLGDGYTF.

V gene TRBV7-8 combines with J gene TRBJ2-7; D is unclear. The CDR3 is 11 residues long. CDR1 and CDR2 from the germline V gene are SGHVS and FQNEAQ. Deletions cut 4 bases from V and 3 bases from J, with 4 bases between. CDR3 sequence reads: CASSSNYEQYF. As DNA, the CDR3 is TGTGCCAGCAGCTCCAACTACGAGCAGTACTTC.

The chain joins TRBV7-7 to TRBJ2-5; TRBD1 matches 11 bases. Germline loops: CDR1 SSHAT, CDR2 FNYEAQ (reference sequence). This CDR3 is 15 amino acids long. The J segment lost 2 bases and the V segment lost 5 bases, leaving 4 bases of the junction unmatched. The CDR3 here is CASSPGTGGQETQYF. The CDR3 coding sequence is TGTGCCAGCAGCCCCGGGACAGGGGGACAAGAGACCCAGTACTTC.

Many counts were recorded for this clone. The J gene is TRBJ1-4, the V gene TRBV7-9; D remains ambiguous. This CDR3 has 15 amino acids. The V end lost 5 bases, the J end lost 0 bases, and 10 bases lay between the germline ends. Germline-derived CDR1 and CDR2 are SEHNR and FQNEAQ (reference sequence). DNA of the CDR3: TGTGCCAGCAGCCGACCGGGGACAACTAATGAAAAACTGTTTTTT. As protein: CASSRPGTTNEKLFF.

The chain joins TRBV7-2 to TRBJ2-5; D assignment may be TRBD1 or TRBD2 (5 bases each). Trimming pared 1 base from V and 5 bases from J, leaving 11 bases between. This CDR3 is 14 amino acids long. Germline loops: CDR1 SGHTA, CDR2 FQGNSA. The CDR3 loop is CASSLDQGGETQYF. The CDR3 DNA reads TGTGCCAGCAGCTTAGATCAGGGCGGGGAGACCCAGTACTTC.

The chain recombines TRBV7-2 with TRBJ1-2; D may be TRBD1 (5 bases). Between the trimmed V and J ends, which lost 5 bases and 1 base, there was a span of 8 bases. The CDR3 sequence is 13 residues long. Germline V CDR1 and CDR2: SGHTA, FQGNSA. This chain's CDR3 is CASSPDSNYGYTF. The DNA for the CDR3 is TGTGCCAGCAGCCCAGACAGTAACTATGGCTACACCTTC.

This clone was counted a few times. The same CDR3 is also encoded by other DNA sequences in this sample. The CDR3 DNA reads as TGTGCCAGCAGCCCCGGGGCGGATCATTCACCCCTCCACTTT. Protein: CASSPGADHSPLHF. The chain links TRBV28 to TRBJ1-6, with D perhaps matching TRBD1 (5 bases). Germline lookup yields CDR1 MDHEN and CDR2 SYDVKM. The CDR3 sequence is 14 residues long. V was cut by 6 bases and J by 8 bases, with 14 bases left in between.

This clone came up a few times. The genes are TRBV28 and TRBJ1-1; weak D call: TRBD1 (5 bases). Germline CDR1 reads MDHEN; CDR2 reads SYDVKM. The CDR3 is made up of 13 amino acids. Trimming cost V 6 bases and J 0 bases, with 8 bases left between them. CDR3: CASSDRLNTEAFF. The CDR3 region has the DNA TGTGCCAGCAGCGACAGACTGAACACTGAAGCTTTCTTT.

The table lists this clone with a few counts. The rearrangement links TRBV28 to TRBJ2-3, with D tentatively TRBD1 (6 bases). This CDR3 contains 12 residues. V dropped 5 bases and J dropped 11 bases, with 14 bases sitting between them. The germline V gene has CDR1 MDHEN and CDR2 SYDVKM. This CDR3 is CASSNRQVGQYF. In nucleotides, the CDR3 is TGTGCCAGCAGTAATCGACAGGTTGGGCAGTATTTT.

The sample holds a few counts of this clone. The chain recombines TRBV25-1 with TRBJ1-3; maybe TRBD1 (5 bases). The CDR3 totals 15 residues. V lost 4 bases, J lost 3 bases, and 13 bases lay in between. CDR1 and CDR2 from the germline V gene are MGHDK and SYGVNS. Here the CDR3 DNA reads TGTGCCAGCAGTGGGGGAGGGGAGGATGGAAACACCATATATTTT. Its translation is CASSGGGEDGNTIYF.

V gene TRBV20-1 combines with J gene TRBJ2-3; possible D gene TRBD2, 5 bases. The ends were cut back, 5 bases at V and 0 bases at J, with 9 bases in the middle. Germline CDR1 DFQATT, CDR2 SNEGSKA (reference sequence). The CDR3 is made up of 13 amino acids. CDR3 coding DNA: TGCAGTGCTCGTAGCGTTAGCACAGATACGCAGTATTTT. Amino acids: CSARSVSTDTQYF.

There are a few counts of this clone. The rearrangement uses TRBV12-3 or TRBV12-4 and TRBJ2-7; D is uncertain. The CDR3 spans 12 residues. V lost 6 bases and J 3 bases, leaving 9 bases between the germline ends. CDR3 DNA: TGTGCCAGCAGGCTAAGTCTCTACGAGCAGTACTTC. Translated, it gives CASRLSLYEQYF.

In DNA form, the CDR3 reads TGCGCCAGCAGCCCGGGACCCCAAACCGGGGAGCTGTTTTTT. It encodes CASSPGPQTGELFF. The chain has TRBV5-1 and TRBJ2-2; D tentatively fits TRBD1 or TRBD2 (5 bases each). The CDR3 is 14 amino acids. V lost 4 bases, J lost 5 bases, and 12 bases lay in between. Germline loops: CDR1 SGHRS, CDR2 YFSETQ.

This clone was seen a few times. The V and J genes are TRBV27 and TRBJ1-2; D is perhaps TRBD1 (5 bases). The CDR3 totals 14 residues. Germline V lookup: CDR1 MNHEY, CDR2 SMNVEV (reference sequence). The V end was cut by 6 bases, the J end by 6 bases, with 17 bases between. The CDR3 DNA reads TGTGCCAGCAGCTCCCTGCCAGGGAGGGATGGCTACACCTTC. As protein: CASSSLPGRDGYTF.

The rearrangement uses TRBV25-1 and TRBJ2-3; 7 nucleotides agree with TRBD1. This CDR3 has 12 residues. Germline lookup yields CDR1 MGHDK and CDR2 SYGVNS. V lost 10 bases and J lost 4; bases outside the gene matches: 5. This CDR3 reads CATRQGSDTQYF. The DNA for the CDR3 is TGTGCCACCCGACAGGGTTCAGATACGCAGTATTTT.

This clone appeared many times. The chain joins TRBV6-1 to TRBJ1-2; 9 nucleotides line up with TRBD1. V trimming: 5 bases; J trimming: 2 bases; junction bases outside the gene matches: 6. Germline V gene lookup returns CDR1 MNHNS and CDR2 SASEGT. The CDR3 runs to 15 residues. In DNA, the CDR3 is TGTGCCAGCAGTCGGGGGACAGGGTACAACTATGGCTACACCTTC. This codes for CASSRGTGYNYGYTF.

This rearrangement joins TRBV5-1 to TRBJ1-2, with 9 bases aligning to TRBD1. CDR1 and CDR2 (germline): SGHRS, YFSETQ. V gave up 4 bases and J gave up 4 bases; unmatched junction bases: 5. This CDR3 has 14 amino acids. CDR3 sequence reads: CASSGTGSAYGYTF. In DNA form, the CDR3 reads TGCGCCAGCAGCGGGACAGGGTCGGCCTATGGCTACACCTTC.

This rearrangement joins TRBV6-2 or TRBV6-3 to TRBJ2-1; D unresolved. Trimming stripped 0 bases from V and 2 bases from J, with 5 bases between. Germline-derived CDR1 and CDR2 are MNHEY and SVGEGT. This CDR3 has 14 amino acids. The DNA of the CDR3 is TGTGCCAGCAGTTACTCTGGCGCCTACAATGAGCAGTTCTTC. As protein: CASSYSGAYNEQFF.

There are a few counts of this clone. The chain employs TRBV12-3 or TRBV12-4 and TRBJ2-7; D ambiguous. The CDR3 sequence is 14 residues long. Trimming removed 6 bases at V and 2 bases at J, with 14 bases between. The CDR3 DNA is TGTGCCAGCAGCCGGGCCAGAAGGCCCTACGAGCAGTACTTC. Protein sequence: CASSRARRPYEQYF.

This clone was counted a few times. The rearrangement joins TRBV6-1 to TRBJ2-7, with 15 bases fitting TRBD2. J lost 5 bases, V lost 7 bases, and 6 bases had no gene match. Germline-derived CDR1 and CDR2 are MNHNS and SASEGT. The CDR3 contains 15 residues. The CDR3 is CASTRTSGRAHEQYF. CDR3 DNA: TGTGCCAGCACAAGGACTAGCGGGAGGGCCCACGAGCAGTACTTC.

The rearrangement joins TRBV20-1 to TRBJ2-7; D is tentatively TRBD1 or TRBD2 (6 bases each). Germline CDR1 and CDR2: DFQATT and SNEGSKA (reference sequence). This CDR3 region has 12 residues. With 1 base removed from V and 7 bases from J, the gap between germline ends came to 11 bases. This chain's CDR3 is CSARGGAREQYF. CDR3 nucleotide sequence: TGCAGTGCTAGAGGGGGGGCGCGTGAGCAGTACTTC.

This sequence joins TRBV11-3 and TRBJ2-3, with D maybe TRBD1 (5 bases). This CDR3 spans 15 amino acids. Per the germline V gene, CDR1 is SGHNT and CDR2 is YENEEA. V was cut by 4 bases and J by 2 bases, with 13 bases left in between. CDR3 protein: CASSSRGQNTDTQYF. In nucleotides, the CDR3 is TGTGCCAGCAGCTCAAGGGGTCAAAACACAGATACGCAGTATTTT.

The gene calls are TRBV28 and TRBJ2-7; 10 bases agree with TRBD2. This CDR3 is 14 amino acids long. In germline, CDR1 is MDHEN, CDR2 SYDVKM. The J segment lost 0 bases and the V segment lost 8 bases, leaving 4 bases of the junction unmatched. The chain's CDR3 is CASAAGGLSYEQYF. In DNA, the CDR3 is TGTGCCAGCGCAGCGGGGGGGCTCTCCTACGAGCAGTACTTC.

The gene calls are TRBV6-1 and TRBJ2-7, with 10 nucleotides matching TRBD1. The CDR3 contains 18 residues. Germline lookup yields CDR1 MNHNS and CDR2 SASEGT. The ends lost 2 bases at V and 0 bases at J; junction bases unmatched: 10. CDR3 amino acids: CASSERTGGILPSYEQYF. The CDR3 DNA reads as TGTGCCAGCAGTGAAAGGACAGGGGGGATCCTCCCCTCCTACGAGCAGTACTTC.